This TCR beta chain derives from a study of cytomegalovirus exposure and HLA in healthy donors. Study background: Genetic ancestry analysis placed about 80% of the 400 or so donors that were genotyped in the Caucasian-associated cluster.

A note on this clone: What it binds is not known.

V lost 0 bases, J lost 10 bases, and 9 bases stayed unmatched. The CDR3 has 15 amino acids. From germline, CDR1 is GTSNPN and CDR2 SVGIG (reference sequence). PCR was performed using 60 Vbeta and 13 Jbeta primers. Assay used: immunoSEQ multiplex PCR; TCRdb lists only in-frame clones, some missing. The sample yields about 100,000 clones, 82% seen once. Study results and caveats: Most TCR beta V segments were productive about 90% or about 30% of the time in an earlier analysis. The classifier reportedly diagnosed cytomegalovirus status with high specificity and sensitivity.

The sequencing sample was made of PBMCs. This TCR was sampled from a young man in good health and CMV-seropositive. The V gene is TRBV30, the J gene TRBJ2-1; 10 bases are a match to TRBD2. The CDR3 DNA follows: TGTGCCTGGAGTGTACAAGCGGGGGGGCTCGGGGAGCAGTTCTTC. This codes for CAWSVQAGGLGEQFF.